Following are 21 T cell receptor beta chains from one sample sequenced in a study of T cells in narcolepsy. TCRdb's copy holds only in-frame clones and misses some; the assay was immunoSEQ multiplex PCR. The sample lists 7,000 to 10,000 clones; roughly 60% were seen once. The sequenced material came from CD45RA- memory CD8+ T cells from PBMCs. The receptors come from a human donor with narcolepsy.

The chain employs TRBV9 and TRBJ2-1, with 7 positions matching TRBD2. Germline loops: CDR1 SGDLS, CDR2 YYNGEE. The V segment lost 0 bases and the J segment 3 bases; nucleotides outside the gene matches: 3. CDR3 length: 15 residues. The CDR3 reads CASSVDGGDYNEQFF. The CDR3 DNA is TGTGCCAGCAGCGTAGATGGGGGGGACTACAATGAGCAGTTCTTC. The full variable domain, its missing parts supplied by reference TRBV9 and TRBJ2-1, is DSGVTQTPKHLITATGQRVTLRCSPRSGDLSVYWYQQSLDQGLQFLIQYYNGEERAKGNILERFSAQQFPDLHSELNLSSLELGDSALYFCASSVDGGDYNEQFFGPGTRLTVL.

In this sample, this clone turned up a few times. The V gene is TRBV7-2, the J gene TRBJ1-1; D unclear. CDR1 is SGHTA and CDR2 is FQGNSA in the germline V gene. CDR3 length: 13 residues. Trimming cost V 1 base and J 6 bases, with 9 bases left between them. The CDR3 here is CASSLGFLAEAFF. The CDR3 DNA reads TGTGCCAGCAGCTTAGGGTTTTTGGCTGAAGCTTTCTTT.

The genes are TRBV7-9 and TRBJ2-3, with 11 bases fitting TRBD2. Trimming cost V 3 bases and J 3 bases; bases outside gene matches: 8. The V gene's germline CDR1 is SEHNR and CDR2 FQNEAQ (reference sequence). This CDR3 is 17 amino acids long. The CDR3 here is CASSFRLAGGRTDTQYF. DNA of the CDR3: TGTGCCAGCAGCTTCCGCCTAGCGGGGGGTAGGACAGATACGCAGTATTTT.

This rearrangement joins TRBV7-8 to TRBJ2-3; D is possibly TRBD1 (6 bases). Trimming left V 2 bases short and J 6 bases short, with 9 bases between. The CDR3 runs 13 residues. The germline CDR1 and CDR2 sequences are SGHVS and FQNEAQ. CDR3 sequence reads: CASSLMGADTQYF. Here the CDR3 DNA reads TGTGCCAGCAGCTTAATGGGGGCCGATACGCAGTATTTT.

The genes are TRBV19 and TRBJ1-2, with TRBD1 matching over 7 bases. Germline-derived CDR1 and CDR2 are LNHDA and SQIVND (reference sequence). After removal of 5 bases from V and 1 base from J, the junction contained 7 bases not matched to a gene. The CDR3 has 15 residues. CDR3 DNA sequence: TGTGCCAGTAGTCCCTCTCGGGACAGTAACTATGGCTACACCTTC. Residues: CASSPSRDSNYGYTF.

The chain is built from TRBV2 and TRBJ2-2; the match to TRBD2 covers 11 bases. This CDR3 spans 17 amino acids. Germline trimming cut 8 bases from V and 4 bases from J; bases unmatched to any gene: 12. CDR1 is SNHLY, CDR2 FYNNEI, per germline. CDR3 protein: CASCADLAGGGTGELFF. CDR3 in DNA: TGTGCCAGCTGCGCTGACCTAGCGGGGGGCGGCACCGGGGAGCTGTTTTTT.

This clone is categorized as large. This chain connects TRBV7-6 to TRBJ2-7, with D possibly being TRBD1 (6 bases). V was trimmed by 5 bases and J by 2 bases, leaving 13 bases between them. Germline CDR1 reads SGHVS; CDR2 reads FNYEAQ. There are 14 residues in the CDR3. CDR3 nucleotide sequence: TGTGCCAGCAGCCCACAGGGATCAACCTACGAGCAGTACTTC. As protein: CASSPQGSTYEQYF.

The V gene is TRBV9, the J gene TRBJ2-2, with TRBD2 matching over 9 bases. The V gene end was trimmed by 0 bases and the J gene end by 7 bases; junction bases not matched to a gene: 4. The CDR3 totals 15 residues. Germline-derived CDR1 and CDR2 are SGDLS and YYNGEE. CDR3 bases: TGTGCCAGCAGCGTAGAGGGACTAGCCCACGGGGAGCTGTTTTTT. As protein: CASSVEGLAHGELFF.

The V gene is TRBV7-9, the J gene TRBJ2-3; tentatively, D is TRBD1 (5 bases). V was cut by 1 base and J by 3 bases, with 5 bases left in between. Looked up from germline, CDR1 is SEHNR and CDR2 is FQNEAQ (reference sequence). The CDR3 covers 13 residues. CDR3 loop: CASSLEGTDTQYF. DNA for the CDR3: TGTGCCAGCAGCTTAGAGGGGACAGATACGCAGTATTTT.

The gene calls are TRBV27 and TRBJ2-5; D perhaps matches TRBD1 (5 bases). V lost 2 bases and J 0 bases, leaving 13 bases between the germline ends. The V gene's germline CDR1 is MNHEY and CDR2 SMNVEV (reference sequence). The CDR3 has 16 residues. The chain's CDR3 is CASSLLSPGYQETQYF. The CDR3 DNA is TGTGCCAGCAGTTTACTGTCCCCAGGGTACCAAGAGACCCAGTACTTC.

This clone was detected once. The rearrangement uses TRBV28 and TRBJ2-2; D gene unclear. Germline-derived CDR1 and CDR2 are MDHEN and SYDVKM. V was pared by 0 bases and J by 4 bases, with 3 bases between. The CDR3 length is 13 residues. The CDR3 loop is CASSLWATGELFF. In DNA form, the CDR3 reads TGTGCCAGCAGTTTATGGGCCACCGGGGAGCTGTTTTTT.

A few counts support this clone. The V call is TRBV7-3, the J call TRBJ2-1; 7 nucleotides align to TRBD1. This CDR3 is built from 14 residues. J lost 9 bases, V lost 2 bases, and 7 bases had no gene match. Germline lookup yields CDR1 SGHTA and CDR2 FQGTGA. Here the CDR3 reads CASSLETGSGEQFF. CDR3 nucleotides: TGTGCCAGCAGCTTAGAGACAGGGTCGGGTGAGCAGTTCTTC.

This clone has a handful of counts. The chain has TRBV6-8 and TRBJ1-5, with no clear D. The germline V gene has CDR1 MNHGY and CDR2 SAAAGT. Trimming stripped 0 bases from V and 2 bases from J, with 8 bases between. This CDR3 has 15 amino acids. The CDR3 bases are TGTGCCAGCAGTTACTCGGCTGAAGGCAATCAGCCCCAGCATTTT. Its translation is CASSYSAEGNQPQHF.

The genes are TRBV4-3 and TRBJ2-3, with TRBD2 identical over 8 bases. Per the germline V gene, CDR1 is LGHNA and CDR2 is YSLEER. J was trimmed by 5 bases and V by 0 bases; bases with no gene match: 10. CDR3 size: 17 residues. CDR3 in amino acids: CASSQELAGLVQDTQYF. In DNA, the CDR3 is TGCGCCAGCAGCCAAGAGCTTGCGGGACTAGTACAAGATACGCAGTATTTT.

Only one count was recorded for this clone. The chain is built from TRBV27 and TRBJ2-7, with 7 bases identical to TRBD2. Germline-derived CDR1 and CDR2 are MNHEY and SMNVEV (reference sequence). The junction had 5 bases not matched to a gene; V was cut back by 6 bases and J by 3 bases. CDR3 length equals 13 residues. CDR3 DNA sequence: TGTGCCAGCAGGAGGGAGGGGAACTACGAGCAGTACTTC. It translates to CASRREGNYEQYF.

Comments on this clone: Additional DNA sequences in this sample encode the identical CDR3. This chain joins TRBV11-2 and TRBJ1-1; D gene ambiguous. This CDR3 is built from 14 residues. Germline V gene data show CDR1 as SGHAT and CDR2 as FQNNGV. Trimming left V 5 bases short and J 1 base short, with 11 bases between. The DNA of the CDR3 is TGTGCCAGCAGCCTAGGAGCGCGGAACACTGAAGCTTTCTTT. This gives the protein CASSLGARNTEAFF.

This clone was observed a handful of times. The rearrangement joins TRBV7-2 to TRBJ1-1, with TRBD1 as a possible D gene (5 bases). The V end was cut by 1 base, the J end by 8 bases, with 8 bases between. Germline V gene data show CDR1 as SGHTA and CDR2 as FQGNSA. This CDR3 comprises 12 residues. The CDR3 reads CASSLGGVEAFF. The DNA for the CDR3 is TGTGCCAGCAGCTTAGGGGGGGTCGAAGCTTTCTTT.

V and J are TRBV27 and TRBJ2-2; 7 bases are a match to TRBD2. CDR1 and CDR2 from the germline V gene are MNHEY and SMNVEV (reference sequence). This CDR3 contains 15 residues. The V segment lost 4 bases and the J segment 0 bases; nucleotides outside the gene matches: 2. This CDR3 reads CASSSLAANTGELFF. Here the CDR3 DNA reads TGTGCCAGCAGTTCCCTAGCGGCGAACACCGGGGAGCTGTTTTTT.

In the case of this clone: The same CDR3 is also encoded by other DNA sequences in this sample. V gene TRBV15 combines with J gene TRBJ1-5; D gene unclear. Per the germline V gene, CDR1 is LNHNV and CDR2 is YYDKDF (reference sequence). Trimming shortened V by 0 bases and J by 3 bases, and 9 bases separated the two germline ends. This CDR3 spans 15 amino acids. Written as DNA, the CDR3 is TGTGCCACCAGCAGAGATTTGGGCCCCAATCAGCCCCAGCATTTT. It specifies CATSRDLGPNQPQHF.

The gene calls are TRBV9 and TRBJ2-5; D might be TRBD1 (6 bases). The DNA end lines up better with TRBJ2-7; the J call may be wrong. CDR3 length: 15 amino acids. The germline V gene encodes CDR1 SGDLS and CDR2 YYNGEE. The CDR3 nucleotides read TGTGCCAGCAGCACCCGACAGGCGCCCGCCTACGAGCAGTACTTC. Translation: CASSTRQAPAYEQYF.

The rearrangement links TRBV4-2 to TRBJ2-7; D ambiguous. This CDR3 comprises 14 residues. Trimming stripped 1 base from V and 6 bases from J, with 13 bases between. CDR1 is LGHNA, CDR2 YNFKEQ, per germline. CDR3 sequence (DNA): TGTGCCAGCAGCCAAGGAGGTGAGACGGCCGAGCAGTACTTC. Translated: CASSQGGETAEQYF.